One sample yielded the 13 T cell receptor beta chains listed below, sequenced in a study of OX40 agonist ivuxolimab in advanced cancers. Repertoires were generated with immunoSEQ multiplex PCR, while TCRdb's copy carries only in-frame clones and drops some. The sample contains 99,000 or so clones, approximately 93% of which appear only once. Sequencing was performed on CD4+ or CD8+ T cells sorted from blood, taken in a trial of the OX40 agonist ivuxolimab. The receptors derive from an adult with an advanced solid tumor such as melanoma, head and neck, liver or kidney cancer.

The DNA of the CDR3 is TGTGCCAGCAGTGGGGGCAGGTTCTTCGGAGCTTTCTTT. Translated: CASSGGRFFGAFF. V gene TRBV2 combines with J gene TRBJ1-1; D may be TRBD1 (5 bases). The V gene lost 4 bases and the J gene lost 10 bases, with 16 bases spanning the gap. The CDR3 length is 13 residues. Germline V gene data show CDR1 as SNHLY and CDR2 as FYNNEI.

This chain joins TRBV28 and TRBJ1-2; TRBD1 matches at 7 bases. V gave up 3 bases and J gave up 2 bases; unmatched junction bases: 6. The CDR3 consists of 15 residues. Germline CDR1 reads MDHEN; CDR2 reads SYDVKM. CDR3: CASSFEAGGNYGYTF. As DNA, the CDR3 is TGTGCCAGCAGTTTTGAAGCAGGGGGAAACTATGGCTACACCTTC.

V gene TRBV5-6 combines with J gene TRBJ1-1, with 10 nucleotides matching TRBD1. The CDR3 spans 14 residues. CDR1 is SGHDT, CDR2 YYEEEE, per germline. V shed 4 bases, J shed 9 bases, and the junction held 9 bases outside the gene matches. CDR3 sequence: CASSDRGQGVKAFF. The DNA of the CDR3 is TGTGCCAGCAGCGACCGAGGACAGGGGGTCAAAGCTTTCTTT.

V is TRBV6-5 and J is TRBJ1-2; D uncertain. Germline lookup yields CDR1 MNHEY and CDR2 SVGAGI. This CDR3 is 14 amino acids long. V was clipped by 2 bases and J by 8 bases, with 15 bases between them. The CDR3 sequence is CASSYARPLGGYTF. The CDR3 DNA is TGTGCCAGCAGTTACGCCAGGCCCCTCGGGGGCTACACCTTC.

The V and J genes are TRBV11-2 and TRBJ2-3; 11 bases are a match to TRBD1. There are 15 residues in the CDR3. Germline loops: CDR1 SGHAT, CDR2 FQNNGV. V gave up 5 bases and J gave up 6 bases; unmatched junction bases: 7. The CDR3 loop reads CASSTWTGGRDTQYF. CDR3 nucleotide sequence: TGTGCCAGCAGCACGTGGACAGGGGGCAGGGATACGCAGTATTTT.

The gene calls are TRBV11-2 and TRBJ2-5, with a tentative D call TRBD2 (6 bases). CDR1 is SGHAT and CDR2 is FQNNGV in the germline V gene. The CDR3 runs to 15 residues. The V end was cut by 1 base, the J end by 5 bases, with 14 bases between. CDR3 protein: CASSLGTIPVETQYF. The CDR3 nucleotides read TGTGCCAGCAGCTTAGGGACTATCCCCGTGGAGACCCAGTACTTC.

Here the CDR3 reads CASSPRQNTEAFF. The CDR3 coding sequence is TGTGCCAGTAGCCCCCGCCAGAACACTGAAGCTTTCTTT. The rearrangement joins TRBV19 to TRBJ1-1; D is unclear. Germline V gene lookup returns CDR1 LNHDA and CDR2 SQIVND (reference sequence). The CDR3 is made up of 13 amino acids. V was cut by 6 bases and J by 1 base, with 9 bases left in between.

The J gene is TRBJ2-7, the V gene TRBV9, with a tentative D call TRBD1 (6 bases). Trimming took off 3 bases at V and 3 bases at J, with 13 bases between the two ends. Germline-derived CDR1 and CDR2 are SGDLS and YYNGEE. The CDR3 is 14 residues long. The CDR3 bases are TGTGCCAGCAGCGGACAGGTCCAAGGCTACGAGCAGTACTTC. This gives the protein CASSGQVQGYEQYF.

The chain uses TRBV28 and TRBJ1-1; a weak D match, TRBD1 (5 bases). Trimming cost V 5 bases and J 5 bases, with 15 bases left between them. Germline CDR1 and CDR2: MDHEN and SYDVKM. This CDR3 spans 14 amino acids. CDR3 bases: TGTGCCAGCAGTCCGGGGACGGGGGGGACTGAAGCTTTCTTT. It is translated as CASSPGTGGTEAFF. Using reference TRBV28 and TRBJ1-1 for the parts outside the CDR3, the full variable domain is DVKVTQSSRYLVKRTGEKVFLECVQDMDHENMFWYRQDPGLGLRLIYFSYDVKMKEKGDIPEGYSVSREKKERFSLILESASTNQTSMYLCASSPGTGGTEAFFGQGTRLTVV.

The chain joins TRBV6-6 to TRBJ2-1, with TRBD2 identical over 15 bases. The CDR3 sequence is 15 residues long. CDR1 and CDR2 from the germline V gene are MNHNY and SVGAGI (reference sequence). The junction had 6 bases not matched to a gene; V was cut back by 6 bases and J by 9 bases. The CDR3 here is CASRGTSGRQSEQFF. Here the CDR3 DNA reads TGTGCCAGCAGGGGGACTAGCGGGAGGCAGAGTGAGCAGTTCTTC.

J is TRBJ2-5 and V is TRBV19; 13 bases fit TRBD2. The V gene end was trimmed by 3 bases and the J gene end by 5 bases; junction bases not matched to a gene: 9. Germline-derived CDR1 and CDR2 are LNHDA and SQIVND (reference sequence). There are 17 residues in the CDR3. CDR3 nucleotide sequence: TGTGCCAGTAGTATCGCCCTTAGACTAGCGGGGGGCGAGACCCAGTACTTC. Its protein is CASSIALRLAGGETQYF.

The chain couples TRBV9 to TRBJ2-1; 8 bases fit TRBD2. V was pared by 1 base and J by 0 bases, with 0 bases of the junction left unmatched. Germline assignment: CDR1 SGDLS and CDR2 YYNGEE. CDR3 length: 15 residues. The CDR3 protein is CASSVSGGSYNEQFF. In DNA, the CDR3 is TGTGCCAGCAGCGTAAGCGGGGGCTCCTACAATGAGCAGTTCTTC.

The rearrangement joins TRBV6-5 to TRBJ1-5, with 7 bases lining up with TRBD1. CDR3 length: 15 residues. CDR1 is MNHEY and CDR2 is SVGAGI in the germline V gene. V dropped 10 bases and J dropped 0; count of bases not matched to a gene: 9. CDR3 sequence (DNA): TGTGCCATCAAAAAGGGGGCGGATAGCAATCAGCCCCAGCATTTT. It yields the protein CAIKKGADSNQPQHF.